This TCR beta chain came from a study of CD8+ T cells in alopecia areata. Study-level results: Patients displayed less clarity in TCR sharing than mice, a finding possibly related to HLA. Scalp repertoires also include resident alphabeta T cells from normal skin. Affected lesional scalp, above all in alopecia totalis/universalis, was more clonal than normal scalp.

PBMCs served as the source from which CD4+ and CD8+ T cells were sorted. The ends were cut back, 3 bases at V and 0 bases at J, with 18 bases in the middle. The CDR3 length is 18 residues. Germline assignment: CDR1 GTSNPN and CDR2 SVGIG (reference sequence). This clone came up once. Antigen specificity is unknown. RNA was extracted and reverse transcribed into cDNA as the sequencing template. Data came from immunoSEQ multiplex PCR; TCRdb stores just in-frame clones and leaves some out. The table has 150,000 or so clones, roughly 50% seen once. Sequencing input: CD4+ T cells sorted from blood. The chain couples TRBV30 to TRBJ2-6; maybe TRBD1 (7 bases). The sequence was collected from a human donor in good health. CDR3 loop: CAWRKGQGGVSGANVLTF. The DNA of the CDR3 is TGTGCCTGGAGGAAGGGGCAGGGGGGAGTCTCTGGGGCCAACGTCCTGACTTTC. Looking up the rest from reference TRBV30 and TRBJ2-6 gives the full variable domain: SQTIHQWPATLVQPVGSPLSLECTVEGTSNPNLYWYRQAAGRGLQLLFYSVGIGQISSEVPQNLSASRPQDRQFILSSKKLLLSDSGFYLCAWRKGQGGVSGANVLTFGAGSRLTVL.